Below are 12 T cell receptor beta chains sequenced from a single sample in a study of T-cell memory formation after mild COVID-19. MiXCR, run by TCRdb on the 5' RACE reads, gives a single entry per CDR3 protein. Among roughly 170,000 distinct CDR3 sequences, approximately 18% were seen once, and the ten largest hold 3% to 4%. Material for sequencing was PBMCs or a T cell subset sorted from them (not recorded which). These receptors originate from a man between 18 and 35 years old who had mild COVID-19 (a few samples of this study predate the infection). Cell type and time point are not known.

V and J are TRBV6-5 and TRBJ2-3, with TRBD2 matching over 11 bases. The CDR3 covers 18 residues. With 2 bases clipped from V and 1 base from J, the junction kept 8 bases outside the gene matches. Germline CDR1 and CDR2: MNHEY and SVGAGI. CDR3 nucleotide sequence: TGTGCCAGCAGTTACGGCCTAGCGGGGGGACTGCGCACAGATACGCAGTATTTT. This translates into CASSYGLAGGLRTDTQYF.

The chain links TRBV14 to TRBJ2-7; possibly TRBD1 for D (6 bases). Trimming cost V 2 bases and J 0 bases, with 11 bases left between them. CDR3 length: 15 residues. Germline V gene lookup returns CDR1 SGHDN and CDR2 FVKESK. CDR3 amino acids: CASSQLPGASYEQYF. DNA of the CDR3: TGTGCCAGCAGCCAACTCCCAGGGGCCTCCTACGAGCAGTACTTC.

This clonotype came up many times. The rearrangement uses TRBV12-3 or TRBV12-4 and TRBJ2-3; 8 positions agree with TRBD1. The CDR3 is 16 amino acids. The ends lost 5 bases at V and 0 bases at J; junction bases unmatched: 7. The CDR3 region is CASSQGAALSTDTQYF. The DNA of the CDR3 is TGTGCCAGCAGTCAGGGGGCCGCGTTAAGCACAGATACGCAGTATTTT.

The chain carries TRBV6-5 and TRBJ1-4, with 8 bases aligning to TRBD1. Looked up from germline, CDR1 is MNHEY and CDR2 is SVGAGI. After removal of 4 bases from V and 6 bases from J, the junction contained 4 bases not matched to a gene. The CDR3 is made up of 14 amino acids. The CDR3 reads CASSSGGAYEKLFF. In DNA form, the CDR3 reads TGTGCCAGCAGTTCAGGGGGCGCTTATGAAAAACTGTTTTTT.

This clonotype appeared a few times. The V call is TRBV20-1, the J call TRBJ2-1, with D perhaps TRBD2 (7 bases). CDR1 DFQATT and CDR2 SNEGSKA come from the germline V gene (reference sequence). The V and J ends lost 6 bases and 7 bases respectively, with 16 bases between them. The CDR3 contains 13 residues. The CDR3 DNA reads TGCAGTGCCTCTCCGGGGGGCGGAAATGAGCAGTTCTTC. Translated: CSASPGGGNEQFF.

The gene calls are TRBV5-1 and TRBJ1-1; possible D gene TRBD1, 5 bases. V lost 3 bases and J 2 bases, leaving 11 bases between the germline ends. Germline values: CDR1 SGHRS, CDR2 YFSETQ. The CDR3 runs to 14 residues. In nucleotides, the CDR3 is TGCGCCAGCAGCTCCCAGGGTACCAACACTGAAGCTTTCTTT. It encodes CASSSQGTNTEAFF.

The CDR3 DNA sequence: TGCAGTGAGAGGACACCGACCTACAATGAGCAGTTCTTC. Protein product: CSERTPTYNEQFF. The chain carries TRBV20-1 and TRBJ2-1; a possible D gene is TRBD1 (5 bases). This CDR3 contains 13 residues. Between the trimmed V and J ends, which lost 7 bases and 2 bases, there was a span of 12 bases. Looked up from germline, CDR1 is DFQATT and CDR2 is SNEGSKA (reference sequence).

The chain joins TRBV12-3 or TRBV12-4 to TRBJ1-5; D uncertain. This CDR3 is built from 15 residues. Between the trimmed V and J ends, which lost 4 bases and 0 bases, there was a span of 10 bases. The CDR3: CASSSHSYSNQPQHF. CDR3 bases: TGTGCCAGCAGTTCGCACAGCTATAGCAATCAGCCCCAGCATTTT.

In its sample, this clonotype was seen a few times. The CDR3 DNA reads as TGTGCCAGCAGTTATCGGGACAGGGGGTCCGGGACCAAAAACATTCAGTACTTC. Its translation is CASSYRDRGSGTKNIQYF. The chain uses TRBV6-6 and TRBJ2-4, with 11 bases lining up with TRBD1. Germline assignment: CDR1 MNHNY and CDR2 SVGAGI (reference sequence). The CDR3 is made up of 18 amino acids. V lost 3 bases and J lost 2; bases outside the gene matches: 9.

This chain uses TRBV18 with TRBJ1-2; a possible D gene is TRBD1 (5 bases). The CDR3 totals 15 residues. Germline V gives CDR1 KGHSH, CDR2 LQKENI. Trimming shortened V by 6 bases and J by 2 bases, and 16 bases separated the two germline ends. CDR3: CASSDKGSLNYGYTF. CDR3 sequence (DNA): TGTGCCAGCTCGGACAAGGGGAGTCTAAACTATGGCTACACCTTC.

Only a few counts were recorded for this clonotype. V is TRBV2 and J is TRBJ2-3, with D possibly TRBD2 on 6 matching bases. Between the trimmed V and J ends, which lost 5 bases and 0 bases, there was a span of 15 bases. Germline V CDR1 and CDR2: SNHLY, FYNNEI. This CDR3 spans 16 amino acids. CDR3 amino acids: CASSHRRGSSTDTQYF. The CDR3 DNA follows: TGTGCCAGCAGTCACAGGAGGGGTTCTAGCACAGATACGCAGTATTTT.

The chain couples TRBV7-2 to TRBJ1-4; D not resolved. This CDR3 is 13 amino acids long. Trimming left V 5 bases short and J 5 bases short, with 9 bases between. The germline gives CDR1 SGHTA, CDR2 FQGNSA. The CDR3: CASSRAMNEKLFF. The CDR3 DNA reads as TGTGCCAGCAGCCGGGCCATGAATGAAAAACTGTTTTTT.